These 17 T cell receptor beta chains originate from one sample sequenced in a study of shared clonotypes between healthy human individuals. The protocol was immunoSEQ multiplex PCR, while the TCRdb copy is restricted to in-frame clones and leaves out a portion. The table shows about 2.4 million clones, with roughly 93% occurring only once. Source material: naive CD4+ T cells from PBMCs. As to subset: CD45RA+ positively selected. The receptor set was obtained from a man between 18 and 29 years old in good health. Some clones in this sample may be carry-over from other donors' samples.

The CDR3 nucleotides read TGTGCCAGCAGCTTGTCCATCCTGGCGGATACGCAGTATTTT. Protein: CASSLSILADTQYF. The V and J genes are TRBV7-2 and TRBJ2-3; no firm D call. The V end lost 3 bases, the J end lost 6 bases, and 13 bases lay between the germline ends. The CDR3 totals 14 residues. Germline V lookup: CDR1 SGHTA, CDR2 FQGNSA.

This clone was observed a single time. The rearrangement uses TRBV27 and TRBJ2-5; no clear D. The ends were cut back, 5 bases at V and 0 bases at J, with 10 bases in the middle. CDR3 length: 14 residues. The V gene's germline CDR1 is MNHEY and CDR2 SMNVEV (reference sequence). This CDR3 reads CASSPDPYQETQYF. The CDR3 DNA reads as TGTGCCAGCAGTCCAGATCCGTACCAAGAGACCCAGTACTTC.

This chain links TRBV10-1 with TRBJ1-3; D remains unclear. This CDR3 contains 14 residues. In germline, CDR1 is WNHNN, CDR2 SYGVQD (reference sequence). V lost 4 bases and J 0 bases, leaving 7 bases between the germline ends. The chain's CDR3 is CASSVGSSGNTIYF. The CDR3 nucleotides read TGCGCCAGCAGTGTGGGGAGCTCTGGAAACACCATATATTTT.

About this clone itself: This CDR3 is also generated by other DNA sequences in the sample. The rearrangement joins TRBV5-6 to TRBJ2-7; 12 bases align to TRBD2. Germline V CDR1 and CDR2: SGHDT, YYEEEE. The CDR3 covers 15 residues. V lost 0 bases to trimming and J lost 3 bases; unmatched junction nucleotides: 1. The CDR3 nucleotides read TGTGCCAGCAGCTTGGGACTAGCGGGAGACTACGAGCAGTACTTC. This codes for CASSLGLAGDYEQYF.

The V gene is TRBV28, the J gene TRBJ2-7; 14 bases line up with TRBD2. J gave up 0 bases and V 5 bases, and 6 bases lay outside the gene matches. CDR1 is MDHEN, CDR2 SYDVKM, per germline. The CDR3 spans 17 residues. The CDR3 DNA sequence: TGTGCCAGCAGTGCCGGGGGACTAGCGGGAGACTCCTACGAGCAGTACTTC. Translating it yields CASSAGGLAGDSYEQYF.

This chain links TRBV28 with TRBJ1-1, with D possibly TRBD1 on 5 matching bases. V lost 5 bases and J lost 8, with 24 bases in between. Per the germline V gene, CDR1 is MDHEN and CDR2 is SYDVKM. CDR3 length: 16 residues. The CDR3 region is CASSPPPGTGVWEAFF. CDR3 nucleotides: TGTGCCAGCAGTCCTCCCCCCGGGACGGGGGTTTGGGAAGCTTTCTTT.

This chain joins TRBV30 and TRBJ2-7, with no clear D. V shed 8 bases and J shed 0 bases, with 23 bases lying between them. The CDR3 is 16 residues long. Germline V gene lookup returns CDR1 GTSNPN and CDR2 SVGIG (reference sequence). CDR3 sequence: CAMNLPGRPTSYEQYF. The CDR3, as DNA: TGTGCCATGAATCTGCCCGGCAGGCCCACCTCCTACGAGCAGTACTTC.

The V and J genes are TRBV19 and TRBJ1-5; 11 nucleotides align to TRBD1. V dropped 5 bases and J dropped 3; count of bases not matched to a gene: 18. Germline lookup yields CDR1 LNHDA and CDR2 SQIVND (reference sequence). CDR3 length: 20 amino acids. The CDR3 DNA reads as TGTGCCAGTAGTCACCTTCTTCCGGGACAGGGGGTTGGGTTCAATCAGCCCCAGCATTTT. It yields the protein CASSHLLPGQGVGFNQPQHF. The whole variable domain, filled in from reference TRBV19 and TRBJ1-5, reads DGGITQSPKYLFRKEGQNVTLSCEQNLNHDAMYWYRQDPGQGLRLIYYSQIVNDFQKGDIAEGYSVSREKKESFPLTVTSAQKNPTAFYLCASSHLLPGQGVGFNQPQHFGDGTRLSIL.

The chain carries TRBV2 and TRBJ1-1, with TRBD1 matching 9 bases. This CDR3 comprises 13 residues. V shed 5 bases, J shed 4 bases, and the junction held 2 bases outside the gene matches. Germline V lookup: CDR1 SNHLY, CDR2 FYNNEI. The chain's CDR3 is CASSTGGFTEAFF. CDR3 DNA sequence: TGTGCCAGCAGTACAGGGGGCTTCACTGAAGCTTTCTTT.

This chain joins TRBV12-5 and TRBJ1-5; TRBD1 agrees at 7 bases. The V gene end was trimmed by 0 bases and the J gene end by 3 bases; junction bases not matched to a gene: 5. Germline lookup yields CDR1 LGHNT and CDR2 FRNRAP. This CDR3 has 16 residues. CDR3 coding DNA: TGTGCTAGTGGTTTGGTGGCGGACAGGCCCAATCAGCCCCAGCATTTT. This translates into CASGLVADRPNQPQHF.

This chain joins TRBV5-6 and TRBJ2-6; D is unresolved. Between the trimmed V and J ends, which lost 0 bases and 0 bases, there was a span of 7 bases. Germline values: CDR1 SGHDT, CDR2 YYEEEE. This CDR3 is 16 amino acids long. The CDR3 DNA follows: TGTGCCAGCAGCTTGGCCCGCGGCTCTGGGGCCAACGTCCTGACTTTC. Translated: CASSLARGSGANVLTF.

This chain joins TRBV7-2 and TRBJ2-5; perhaps TRBD2 as D (6 bases). The CDR3 is made up of 15 amino acids. Trimming pared 5 bases from V and 10 bases from J, leaving 23 bases between. Germline V gene lookup returns CDR1 SGHTA and CDR2 FQGNSA. As DNA, the CDR3 is TGTGCCAGCAGCCCCCGGGCAGCGGGCTGGGGGTTCCAGTACTTC. Protein sequence: CASSPRAAGWGFQYF.

The V gene is TRBV5-1, the J gene TRBJ2-1, with D tentatively TRBD1 (6 bases). CDR1 is SGHRS, CDR2 YFSETQ, per germline. The CDR3 spans 15 residues. Trimming took 0 bases from V and 3 from J, leaving 10 bases between them. The CDR3 DNA reads as TGCGCCAGCAGCTTGGGACAGGCCCTCTACAATGAGCAGTTCTTC. It is translated as CASSLGQALYNEQFF.

V gene TRBV28 combines with J gene TRBJ2-1, with 8 bases lining up with TRBD1. Germline values: CDR1 MDHEN, CDR2 SYDVKM. This CDR3 spans 16 amino acids. Trimming at V came to 4 bases and at J to 6 bases, leaving 11 bases not matched to a gene. The CDR3 DNA follows: TGTGCCAGCAGTTCCCCAGGACAGGGTCACATCAATGAGCAGTTCTTC. This codes for CASSSPGQGHINEQFF.

The chain combines TRBV7-9 with TRBJ1-2; a weak D match, TRBD1 (5 bases). Germline V lookup: CDR1 SEHNR, CDR2 FQNEAQ (reference sequence). The CDR3 spans 17 residues. V lost 5 bases and J lost 4, with 23 bases in between. The CDR3 spells CASSPTLGLPGGYGYTF. The CDR3 nucleotides are TGTGCCAGCAGCCCGACCCTGGGACTCCCCGGGGGCTATGGCTACACCTTC.

The chain recombines TRBV6-5 with TRBJ2-7, with 9 bases lining up with TRBD1. Germline lookup yields CDR1 MNHEY and CDR2 SVGAGI. The CDR3 is 16 amino acids. Losses at the gene ends were 0 bases for V and 3 bases for J; bases not matched to a gene: 6. CDR3 DNA: TGTGCCAGCAGTTACTCTATCCGACAGGGGGGCTACGAGCAGTACTTC. It is translated as CASSYSIRQGGYEQYF.

The V gene is TRBV7-9, the J gene TRBJ1-1, with TRBD1 as a possible D gene (6 bases). From germline, CDR1 is SEHNR and CDR2 FQNEAQ (reference sequence). The V and J ends lost 7 bases and 2 bases respectively, with 20 bases between them. The CDR3 extends over 16 amino acids. The CDR3 reads CASIDPGAGQNTEAFF. Here the CDR3 DNA reads TGTGCCAGCATCGACCCGGGCGCGGGACAAAACACTGAAGCTTTCTTT.